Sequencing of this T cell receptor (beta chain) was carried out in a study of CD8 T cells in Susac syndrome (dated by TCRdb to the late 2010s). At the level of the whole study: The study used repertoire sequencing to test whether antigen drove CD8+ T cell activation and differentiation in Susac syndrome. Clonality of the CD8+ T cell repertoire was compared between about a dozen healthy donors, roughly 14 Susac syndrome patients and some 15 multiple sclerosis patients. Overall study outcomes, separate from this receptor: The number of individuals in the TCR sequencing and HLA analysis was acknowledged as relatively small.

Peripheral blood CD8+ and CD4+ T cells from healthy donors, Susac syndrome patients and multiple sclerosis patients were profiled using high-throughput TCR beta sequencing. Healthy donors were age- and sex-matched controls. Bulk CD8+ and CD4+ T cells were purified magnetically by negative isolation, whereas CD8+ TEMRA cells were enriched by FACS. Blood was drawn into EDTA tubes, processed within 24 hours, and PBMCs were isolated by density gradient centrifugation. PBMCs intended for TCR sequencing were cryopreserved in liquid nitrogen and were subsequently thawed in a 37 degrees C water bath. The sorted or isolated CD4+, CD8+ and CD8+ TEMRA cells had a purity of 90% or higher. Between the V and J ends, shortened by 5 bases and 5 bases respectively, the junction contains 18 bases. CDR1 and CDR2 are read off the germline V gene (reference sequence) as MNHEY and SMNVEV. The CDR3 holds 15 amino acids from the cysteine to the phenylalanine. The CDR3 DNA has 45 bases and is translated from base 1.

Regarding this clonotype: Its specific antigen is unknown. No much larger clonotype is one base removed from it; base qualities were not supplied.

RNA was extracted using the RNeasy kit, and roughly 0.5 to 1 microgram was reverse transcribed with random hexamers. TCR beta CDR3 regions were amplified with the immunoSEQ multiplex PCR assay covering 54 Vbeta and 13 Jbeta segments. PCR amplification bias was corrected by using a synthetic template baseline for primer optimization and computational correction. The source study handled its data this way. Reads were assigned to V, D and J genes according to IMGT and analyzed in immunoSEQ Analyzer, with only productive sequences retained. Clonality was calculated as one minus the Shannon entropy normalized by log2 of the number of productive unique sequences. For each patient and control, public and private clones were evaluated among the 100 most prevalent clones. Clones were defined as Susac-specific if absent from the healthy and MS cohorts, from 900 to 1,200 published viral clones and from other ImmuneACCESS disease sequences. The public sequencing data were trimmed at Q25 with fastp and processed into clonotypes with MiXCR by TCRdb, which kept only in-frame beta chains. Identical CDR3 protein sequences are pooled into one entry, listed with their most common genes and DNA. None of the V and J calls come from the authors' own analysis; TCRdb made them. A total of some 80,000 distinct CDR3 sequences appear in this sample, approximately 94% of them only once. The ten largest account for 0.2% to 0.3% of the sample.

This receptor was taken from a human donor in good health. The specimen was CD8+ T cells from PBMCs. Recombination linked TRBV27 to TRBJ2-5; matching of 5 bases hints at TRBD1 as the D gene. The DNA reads TGTGCCAGCAGTCTCCGCCAGGGAAATAAGGAGACCCAGTACTTC. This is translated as CASSLRQGNKETQYF.